This is a list of T cell receptor beta chains from one sample in a study of cytomegalovirus exposure and HLA in healthy donors. Clones were read by immunoSEQ multiplex PCR, and TCRdb kept only the in-frame ones, dropping some. The table has some 130,000 clones, approximately 80% seen once; the top ten hold 1.2%. The sequencing sample was made of PBMCs. All receptors come from a girl aged 2-10 years in good health and CMV-seronegative. CDR3s include the opening cysteine and the closing phenylalanine or tryptophan. D genes are given only for firm matches. Clone sizes are given selectively: once, few, many, or a class where the clone is expanded.

clone_size,j_call,v_call,d_call,cdr3_nt,cdr3_aa
.,TRBJ2-3,TRBV29-1,.,TGCAGCGTTCTTACCTCTCGGGATACGCAGTATTTT,CSVLTSRDTQYF
.,TRBJ1-2,TRBV11-2,TRBD1,TGTGCCAGCAGCCGGGACAGAGCGAACTATGGCTACACCTTC,CASSRDRANYGYTF
.,TRBJ1-5,TRBV7-2,TRBD1,TGTGCCAGCAGCTTAGACAGGGGGAACCAGAATCAGCCCCAGCATTTT,CASSLDRGNQNQPQHF
.,TRBJ1-1,TRBV18,.,TGTGCCAGCTCAAGGGGCTCGGACACTGAAGCTTTCTTT,CASSRGSDTEAFF
.,TRBJ1-5,TRBV5-8,TRBD1,TGTGCCAGCAGAATGGACAGGGAAGACAGTCAGCCCCAGCATTTT,CASRMDREDSQPQHF
few,TRBJ2-4,TRBV6-5,TRBD1,TGTGCCAGCAGCCGACGGGACAGGGGAAACATTCAGTACTTC,CASSRRDRGNIQYF
.,TRBJ2-7,TRBV30,TRBD2,TGTGCCTGGAGTGTGGATCTAGCGGGAGGCTCCGAGCAGTACTTC,CAWSVDLAGGSEQYF
.,TRBJ2-5,TRBV1,.,TGCACCAGCAGCCGCGACAGGCAAGAGACCCAGTACTTC,CTSSRDRQETQYF
.,TRBJ1-2,TRBV11-3,.,TGTGCAGCCAAGGCCGGTTGGGCAGGGGCCGGCTACACCTTC,CAAKAGWAGAGYTF
.,TRBJ2-5,TRBV10-1,TRBD2,TGCGCCATCGCCTGTAGCGGGAAGGGGGAGACCCAGTACTTC,CAIACSGKGETQYF
.,TRBJ2-7,TRBV5-6,TRBD1,TGTGCCAGCAGCTTTGGGGACAGGGAAGCCGAGCAGTACTTC,CASSFGDREAEQYF
.,TRBJ2-7,TRBV10-3,TRBD1,TGTGCCATCAGTGAGGTACAGGGGAACCACGAGCAGTACTTC,CAISEVQGNHEQYF
few,TRBJ2-7,TRBV25-1,TRBD1,TGTGCCAGCAGTGGACAGGGGTTACGCGAGCAGTACTTC,CASSGQGLREQYF
.,TRBJ2-5,TRBV27,.,TGTGCCAGCAGTTTTCGGGCTAGCGTTCCCGAGACCCAGTACTTC,CASSFRASVPETQYF
.,TRBJ2-7,TRBV5-6,.,TGTGCCAGCAGCTTTGGGGGCTTGTACGAGCAGTACTTC,CASSFGGLYEQYF
.,TRBJ2-1,TRBV4-1,.,TGCGCCAGCAGCCAAGGGTCTTCTTCGGGGGATGAGCAGTTCTTC,CASSQGSSSGDEQFF
.,TRBJ1-2,TRBV30,TRBD1,TGTGCCTGGAGTCCAGGGGGGCATGGCTACACCTTC,CAWSPGGHGYTF
.,TRBJ2-3,TRBV27,.,TGTGCCAGCAGTCGGAGCCCCTATAGCACAGATACGCAGTATTTT,CASSRSPYSTDTQYF
.,TRBJ2-5,TRBV5-4,TRBD1,TGTGCCAGCAGCTTTACAGGGGCGAGGGAGACCCAGTACTTC,CASSFTGARETQYF
.,TRBJ1-2,TRBV15,TRBD1,TGTGCCACCAGCAGAAAGACAGGGGAGGTGGGTGGCTACACCTTC,CATSRKTGEVGGYTF
.,TRBJ2-7,TRBV5-1,TRBD2,TGCGCCAGCAGCTTGGACGTGACTAGCCCCTACGAGCAGTACTTC,CASSLDVTSPYEQYF
.,TRBJ2-1,TRBV4-2,TRBD1,TGTGCCAGCAGCCAAGTCTGGGACAGCCCCTACAATGAGCAGTTCTTC,CASSQVWDSPYNEQFF
once,TRBJ1-2,TRBV19,.,TGTGCCAGTAGTATGGAGGCGGGGAACTATGGCTACACCTTC,CASSMEAGNYGYTF
few,TRBJ2-3,TRBV7-8,TRBD2,TGTGCCAGCGGCAGACTAGCGGGGGGGCAAGATACGCAGTATTTT,CASGRLAGGQDTQYF